These T cell receptor beta chains were read from a single sample in a study of blood T cell repertoires in COVID-19. Assay: immunoSEQ multiplex PCR; the TCRdb copy retains only in-frame clones and omits some. The data hold 390,000 or so clones, with around 86% observed a single time. The sample comprised PBMCs or T cells enriched from blood (not recorded which). The origin of the receptors is a woman between 50 and 59 years old who had recovered from COVID-19. Both conserved end residues are part of each CDR3. The order of the fields is clone size, V gene, D gene, J gene, CDR3 protein, CDR3 DNA. A D gene is named only where the DNA matches it firmly. Clone size is shown for a subset of rows, as once, few, many or a class of expanded clone.

NA	TRBV27	NA	TRBJ1-6	CASRQDRIHNSPLHF	TGTGCCAGCAGACAAGACAGGATACATAATTCACCCCTCCACTTT
NA	TRBV5-1	TRBD1	TRBJ1-2	CASSPGTASLNYGYTF	TGCGCCAGCAGCCCAGGGACAGCCAGTCTTAACTATGGCTACACCTTC
once	TRBV5-1	NA	TRBJ2-1	CASSLEGEAYNEQFF	TGCGCCAGCAGCCTGGAAGGGGAAGCCTACAATGAGCAGTTCTTC
NA	TRBV7-9	NA	TRBJ1-4	CASSYSGGNEKLFF	TGTGCCAGCAGCTACTCCGGGGGGAATGAAAAACTGTTTTTT
NA	TRBV6-5	TRBD2	TRBJ2-1	CASSYGGVDNEQFF	TGTGCCAGCAGTTACGGGGGGGTGGACAATGAGCAGTTCTTC
NA	TRBV30	NA	TRBJ1-6	CAWSGLTLNSPLHF	TGTGCCTGGAGTGGGCTGACACTTAATTCACCCCTCCACTTT
NA	TRBV7-9	NA	TRBJ1-5	CASSLSSGVSNQPQHF	TGTGCCAGCAGCCTATCTTCCGGGGTTAGCAATCAGCCCCAGCATTTT
NA	TRBV7-3	NA	TRBJ1-5	CASRITTGWRYSNQPQHF	TGTGCCAGCAGGATAACCACAGGGTGGAGGTATAGCAATCAGCCCCAGCATTTT
once	TRBV19	TRBD1	TRBJ1-2	CASSTRQGSNYGYTF	TGTGCCAGTAGTACCAGACAGGGTAGTAACTATGGCTACACCTTC
NA	TRBV6-2/TRBV6-3	NA	TRBJ1-1	CASSLTGNTEAFF	TGTGCCAGCAGTTTAACAGGTAACACTGAAGCTTTCTTT
NA	TRBV19	NA	TRBJ1-1	CASSILKQGLTEAFF	TGTGCCAGTAGTATCCTGAAACAGGGCCTCACTGAAGCTTTCTTT